This T cell receptor (beta chain) was sequenced during a study of blood T cell repertoires in COVID-19. Study-wide background: PBMCs, B-cell-depleted T cells, or T cells provided the cDNA or gDNA that made up the material.

There are 15 residues in the CDR3. J lost 7 bases, V lost 1 base, and 6 bases had no gene match. Germline CDR1 and CDR2: SGHAT and FQNNGV. The method was immunoSEQ multiplex PCR; TCRdb's version includes in-frame clones alone and lacks a portion of them. The repertoire holds around 50,000 clones, with about 90% as singletons. The gene calls are TRBV11-2 and TRBJ2-2, with 7 bases aligning to TRBD2. The sample taken for sequencing was peripheral blood. This clonotype originated in a human donor in a cohort sampled during active COVID-19. The CDR3 region is CASSLGREVVGELFF. As DNA, the CDR3 is TGTGCCAGCAGCTTAGGACGGGAGGTGGTCGGGGAGCTGTTTTTT.